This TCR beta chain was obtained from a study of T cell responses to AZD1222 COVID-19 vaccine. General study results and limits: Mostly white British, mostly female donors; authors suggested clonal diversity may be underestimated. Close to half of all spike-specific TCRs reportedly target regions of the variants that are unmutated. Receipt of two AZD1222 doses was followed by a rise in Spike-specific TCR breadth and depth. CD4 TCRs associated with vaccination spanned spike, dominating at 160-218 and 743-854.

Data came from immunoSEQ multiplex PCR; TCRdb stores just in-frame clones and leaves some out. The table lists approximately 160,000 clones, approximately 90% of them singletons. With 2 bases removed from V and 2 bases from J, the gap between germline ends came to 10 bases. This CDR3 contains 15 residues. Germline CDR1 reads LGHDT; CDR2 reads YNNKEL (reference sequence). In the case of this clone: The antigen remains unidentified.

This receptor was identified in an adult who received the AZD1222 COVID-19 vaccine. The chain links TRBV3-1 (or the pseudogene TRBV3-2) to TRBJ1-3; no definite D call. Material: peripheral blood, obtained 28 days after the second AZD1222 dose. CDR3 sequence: CASSQLRGPGNTIYF. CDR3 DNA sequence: TGTGCCAGCAGCCAACTGCGCGGACCTGGAAACACCATATATTTT.